This TCR beta chain was sequenced during a study of OX40 agonist ivuxolimab in advanced cancers. Concerning the study at large: The costimulatory receptor OX40 (CD134) was targeted by ivuxolimab, a fully human IgG2 agonistic monoclonal antibody. Prior anti-PD-1, anti-PD-L1 or anti-CTLA-4 therapy was permitted, and checkpoint inhibitors had been received by around 40% of dose-escalation patients. Intravenous ivuxolimab was administered to patients every 2 weeks at six dose levels: 0.01, 0.1, 0.3, 1.5, 3 and 10 mg/kg. Among the roughly 52 dose-escalation patients, around 19 had hepatocellular carcinoma, approximately 15 melanoma, 9 renal cell carcinoma and 9 head and neck cancer. Partial responses were achieved by three dose-escalation patients, of whom one had hepatocellular carcinoma and two had cutaneous melanoma. In the dose-escalation cohort, more than 80% of patients were male, and the mean age was around 60 years with a range of roughly 20 to 80. The monotherapy dose-escalation portion (N ≈ 50 patients) of the phase I ivuxolimab trial is reported in the paper. Peripheral TCRbeta sequencing was intended to test whether TCR sequence diversity was altered and clonal T-cell expansion was caused by ivuxolimab. What the work shows at the level of the full study, not this receptor alone: At doses of 0.1 to 3.0 mg/kg, clonal expansion of both CD4+ and CD8+ blood T cells was observed from baseline to week 6. In the 0.1-3.0 mg/kg groups, partial responders had among the lowest normalized peripheral clonal expansion, particularly in CD8+ T cells. Low levels of normalized T-cell clonal expansion were also seen in some patients who did not respond. After ivuxolimab, expanded clones were on average more numerous among CD8+ T cells than among CD4+ T cells. The antigen specificity of the peripheral T cells that underwent clonal expansion was not determined.

Patients with a history of autoimmune disease or receiving systemic immunosuppression were excluded from the trial. Peripheral blood for TCR sequencing was drawn from every dose cohort at baseline, at cycle 4 day 1 and at cycle 7 day 1. Samples came from an open-label, multicenter, first-in-human phase I dose-escalation trial of ivuxolimab. Adults with locally advanced or metastatic head and neck squamous cell, hepatocellular, melanoma or renal cell carcinoma were enrolled in the trial. Before TCR sequencing, CD4+ T cells and CD8+ T cells from peripheral blood were sorted into separate populations. To sequence the TCRbeta CDR3 region, genomic DNA was isolated from the sorted cells. TCRbeta CDR3 regions were sequenced using the immunoSEQ Assay. The table comes from immuneACCESS by way of TCRdb, which keeps in-frame sequences with V and J called. Part of the clones is missing from these tables; in studies checked, under half for an unresolved V gene and the rest for unknown reasons. This sample has about 32,000 clones in its table, and approximately 80% of those were observed once. The ten largest clones take up less than 25% of the sample.

This clone was recorded a few times. The specificity of this receptor is unknown. Base qualities were left out, and no much larger clone turns up one base away. This clonotype was obtained from an adult with an advanced solid tumor such as melanoma, head and neck, liver or kidney cancer. Material: CD4+ or CD8+ T cells sorted from blood, obtained in a trial of the OX40 agonist ivuxolimab.

The nucleotide sequence is given as TGTGCCAGCAGTGAAGGGCTACGGTCCTATGAGCAGTTCTTC. This translates into CASSEGLRSYEQFF. This receptor chain uses TRBV2 and TRBJ2-1, with the D gene too uncertain to name. CDR1 is given as SNHLY and CDR2 as FYNNEI, both from the germline V gene. Trimming costs V 1 base and J 8 bases, and their ends lie 12 bases apart. Spanning cysteine to phenylalanine, the CDR3 consists of 14 amino acids. Just the 42-base CDR3 DNA is kept, in frame starting at base 1.